The 10 T cell receptor beta chains below were found in one sample sequenced in a study of immune characteristics of hereditary and idiopathic chronic pancreatitis. Clones were read by immunoSEQ multiplex PCR, and TCRdb kept only the in-frame ones, dropping some. This sample has about 14,000 clones, with more than 60% found just once. Chronic pancreatitis tissue was collected during total pancreatectomy with islet autotransplantation. The source material was pancreas tissue with hereditary chronic pancreatitis. These receptors were collected from a human donor with chronic pancreatitis.

V and J are TRBV3-1 (or the pseudogene TRBV3-2) and TRBJ1-6; D is unresolved. CDR1 and CDR2 from the germline V gene are LGHDT and YNNKEL (reference sequence). Trimming cost V 4 bases and J 7 bases, with 14 bases left between them. The length of the CDR3 is 15 residues. CDR3 protein: CASSPSPGGNSPLHF. The CDR3 coding sequence is TGTGCCAGCAGCCCCTCCCCGGGCGGAAATTCACCCCTCCACTTT.

V gene TRBV18 combines with J gene TRBJ2-7, with D perhaps TRBD2 (5 bases). CDR3 length equals 15 residues. Trimming pared 2 bases from V and 1 base from J, leaving 12 bases between. Germline lookup yields CDR1 KGHSH and CDR2 LQKENI. CDR3 loop: CASSPFGSASYEQYF. Written as DNA, the CDR3 is TGTGCCAGCTCACCATTTGGGAGTGCGTCCTACGAGCAGTACTTC. Based on the CDR3 plus reference TRBV18 and TRBJ2-7, the full variable domain is NAGVMQNPRHLVRRRGQEARLRCSPMKGHSHVYWYRQLPEEGLKFMVYLQKENIIDESGMPKERFSAEFPKEGPSILRIQQVVRGDSAAYFCASSPFGSASYEQYFGPGTRLTVT.

For the CDR3, the DNA is TGCGCCAGCACCCCGTCGCCCCTAAGGGGCACCGGGGAGCTGTTTTTT. This codes for CASTPSPLRGTGELFF. The chain carries TRBV4-1 and TRBJ2-2; possible D gene TRBD1, 5 bases. The CDR3 contains 16 residues. V lost 7 bases, J lost 4 bases, and 19 bases lay in between. In germline, CDR1 is MGHRA, CDR2 YSYEKL.

V gene TRBV5-5 combines with J gene TRBJ2-4, with TRBD1 as a possible D gene (5 bases). Germline V gives CDR1 SGHKS, CDR2 YYEKEE (reference sequence). CDR3 length: 15 amino acids. V gave up 4 bases and J gave up 6 bases, with 17 bases separating them. CDR3 sequence: CASSGPPTALNIQYF. The CDR3 nucleotides read TGTGCCAGCAGCGGACCGCCGACAGCCCTAAACATTCAGTACTTC.

This clone was picked up a small number of times. The chain carries TRBV5-5 and TRBJ2-3; D is undetermined. Trimming took 0 bases from V and 7 from J, leaving 3 bases between them. This CDR3 has 11 amino acids. Germline CDR1 is SGHKS and CDR2 is YYEKEE (reference sequence). The CDR3 sequence: CASSLGNTQYF. CDR3 coding DNA: TGTGCCAGCAGCTTGGGAAATACGCAGTATTTT.

This clone appeared a few times. This chain connects TRBV27 to TRBJ1-6; D possibly corresponds to TRBD1 (5 bases). The V end was cut by 1 base, the J end by 3 bases, with 10 bases between. Germline V gene lookup returns CDR1 MNHEY and CDR2 SMNVEV (reference sequence). The CDR3 has 16 amino acids. This CDR3 is CASSLYQGDYNSPLHF. The CDR3 nucleotides are TGTGCCAGCAGTTTATATCAGGGCGACTATAATTCACCCCTCCACTTT.

By sample fraction, this clone is medium-sized. The chain recombines TRBV9 with TRBJ2-2; D is perhaps TRBD2 (5 bases). Looked up from germline, CDR1 is SGDLS and CDR2 is YYNGEE. Trimming pared 0 bases from V and 0 bases from J, leaving 18 bases between. This CDR3 spans 19 amino acids. The CDR3 region has the DNA TGTGCCAGCAGCGTAGAGGGTGTTCTAGCTTCATCGAACACCGGGGAGCTGTTTTTT. The encoded protein is CASSVEGVLASSNTGELFF.

The J gene is TRBJ1-5, the V gene TRBV28; TRBD1 matches 11 bases. Looked up from germline, CDR1 is MDHEN and CDR2 is SYDVKM. With 11 bases clipped from V and 8 bases from J, the junction kept 5 bases outside the gene matches. The CDR3 runs to 12 residues. In DNA, the CDR3 is TGTGCCGGGGGACAGGGGGTAGAGCCCCAGCATTTT. Translated, it gives CAGGQGVEPQHF. The whole variable domain, remainder taken from reference TRBV28 and TRBJ1-5, is DVKVTQSSRYLVKRTGEKVFLECVQDMDHENMFWYRQDPGLGLRLIYFSYDVKMKEKGDIPEGYSVSREKKERFSLILESASTNQTSMYLCAGGQGVEPQHFGDGTRLSIL.

In this sample, this clone turned up once. DNA of the CDR3: TGTGCCAGCAGCCAACTGCGTGCTAGATTACCGGCGGAGCTGTTTTTT. Protein sequence: CASSQLRARLPAELFF. The chain uses TRBV7-9 and TRBJ2-2, with D unclear. Trimming cost V 5 bases and J 10 bases, with 23 bases left between them. Germline V CDR1 and CDR2: SEHNR, FQNEAQ (reference sequence). This CDR3 has 16 amino acids.

The chain joins TRBV7-6 to TRBJ2-7; 11 nucleotides match TRBD2. Trimming removed 5 bases from V and 2 bases from J; junction bases left unmatched: 5. The CDR3 extends over 15 amino acids. Germline assignment: CDR1 SGHVS and CDR2 FNYEAQ. The CDR3 nucleotides are TGTGCCAGCAGCACTTTAGCGGGAGGGGCCTACGAGCAGTACTTC. Its protein product is CASSTLAGGAYEQYF.